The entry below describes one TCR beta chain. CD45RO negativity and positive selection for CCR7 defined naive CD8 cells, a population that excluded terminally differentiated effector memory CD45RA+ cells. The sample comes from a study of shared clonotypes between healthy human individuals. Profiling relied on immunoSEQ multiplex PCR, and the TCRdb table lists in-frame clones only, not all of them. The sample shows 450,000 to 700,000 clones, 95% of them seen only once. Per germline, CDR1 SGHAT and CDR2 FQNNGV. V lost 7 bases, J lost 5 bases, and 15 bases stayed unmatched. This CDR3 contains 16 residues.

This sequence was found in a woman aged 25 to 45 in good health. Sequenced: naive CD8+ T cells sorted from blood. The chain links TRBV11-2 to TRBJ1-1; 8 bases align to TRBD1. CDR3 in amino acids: CASKRTGMVLDTEAFF. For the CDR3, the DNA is TGTGCCAGCAAACGGACAGGGATGGTACTGGATACTGAAGCTTTCTTT. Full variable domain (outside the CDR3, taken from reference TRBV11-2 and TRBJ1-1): EAGVAQSPRYKIIEKRQSVAFWCNPISGHATLYWYQQILGQGPKLLIQFQNNGVVDDSQLPKDRFSAERLKGVDSTLKIQPAKLEDSAVYLCASKRTGMVLDTEAFFGQGTRLTVV.